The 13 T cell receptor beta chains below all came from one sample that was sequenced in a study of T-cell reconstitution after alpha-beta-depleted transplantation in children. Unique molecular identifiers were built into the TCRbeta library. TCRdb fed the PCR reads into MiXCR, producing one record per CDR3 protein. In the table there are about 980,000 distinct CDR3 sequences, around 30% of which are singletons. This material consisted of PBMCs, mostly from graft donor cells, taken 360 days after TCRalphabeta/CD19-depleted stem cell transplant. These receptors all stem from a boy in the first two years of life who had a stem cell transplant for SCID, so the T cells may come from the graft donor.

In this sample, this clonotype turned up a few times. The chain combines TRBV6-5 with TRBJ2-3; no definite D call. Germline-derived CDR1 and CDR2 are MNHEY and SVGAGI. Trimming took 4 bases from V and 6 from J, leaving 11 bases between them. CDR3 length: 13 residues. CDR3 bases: TGTGCCAGCAGTTCCACCCGTTGGGATACGCAGTATTTT. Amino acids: CASSSTRWDTQYF.

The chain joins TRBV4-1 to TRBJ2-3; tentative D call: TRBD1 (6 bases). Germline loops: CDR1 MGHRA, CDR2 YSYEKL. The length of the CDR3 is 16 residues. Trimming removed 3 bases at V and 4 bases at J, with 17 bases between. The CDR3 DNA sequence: TGCGCCAGCAGCCAGATGCCCAGGACAGCCGCAGATACGCAGTATTTT. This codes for CASSQMPRTAADTQYF.

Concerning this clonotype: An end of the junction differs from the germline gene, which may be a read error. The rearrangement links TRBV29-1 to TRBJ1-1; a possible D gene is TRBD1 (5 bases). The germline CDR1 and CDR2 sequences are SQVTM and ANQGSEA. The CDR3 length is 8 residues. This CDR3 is CSVPRGVF. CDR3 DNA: TGCAGCGTCCCTCGGGGGGTCTTT. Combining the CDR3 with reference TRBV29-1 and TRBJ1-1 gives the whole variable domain SAVISQKPSRDICQRGTSLTIQCQVDSQVTMMFWYRQQPGQSLTLIATANQGSEATYESGFVIDKFPISRPNLTFSTLTVSNMSPEDSSIYLCSVPRGVFGQGTRLTVV.

The CDR3 DNA is TGCGCCAGCAGCTTGGAGTTCGGTGGACCCACAGATACGCAGTATTTT. It codes for CASSLEFGGPTDTQYF. The chain links TRBV5-1 to TRBJ2-3; D is uncertain. CDR3 size: 16 residues. Germline V CDR1 and CDR2: SGHRS, YFSETQ. Between the trimmed V and J ends, which lost 0 bases and 2 bases, there was a span of 13 bases.

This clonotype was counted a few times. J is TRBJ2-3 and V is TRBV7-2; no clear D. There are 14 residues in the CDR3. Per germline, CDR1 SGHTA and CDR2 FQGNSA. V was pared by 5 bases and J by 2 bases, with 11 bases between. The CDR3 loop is CASSPDRATDTQYF. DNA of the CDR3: TGTGCCAGCAGCCCGGACCGAGCCACAGATACGCAGTATTTT.

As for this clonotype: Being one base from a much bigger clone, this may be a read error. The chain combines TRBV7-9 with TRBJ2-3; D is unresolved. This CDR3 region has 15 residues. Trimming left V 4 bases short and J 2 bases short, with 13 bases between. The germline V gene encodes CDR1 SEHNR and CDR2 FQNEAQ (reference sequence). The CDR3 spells CASSSTSDNTDTQYF. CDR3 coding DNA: TGTGCCAGCAGCTCAACTTCCGACAACACAGATACGCAGTATTTT.

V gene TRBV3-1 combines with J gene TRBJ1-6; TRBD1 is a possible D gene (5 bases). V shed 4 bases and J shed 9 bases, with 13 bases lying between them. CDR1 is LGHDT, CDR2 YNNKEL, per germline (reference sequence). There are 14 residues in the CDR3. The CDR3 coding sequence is TGTGCCAGCAGCCTTCGGCGGGGGAGTTCACCCCTCCACTTT. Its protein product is CASSLRRGSSPLHF. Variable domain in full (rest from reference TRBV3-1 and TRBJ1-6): DTAVSQTPKYLVTQMGNDKSIKCEQNLGHDTMYWYKQDSKKFLKIMFSYNNKELIINETVPNRFSPKSPDKAHLNLHINSLELGDSAVYFCASSLRRGSSPLHFGNGTRLTVT.

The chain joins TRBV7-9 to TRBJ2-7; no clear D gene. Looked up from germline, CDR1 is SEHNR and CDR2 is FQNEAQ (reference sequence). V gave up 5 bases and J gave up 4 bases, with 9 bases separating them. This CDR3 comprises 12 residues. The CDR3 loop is CASSRASYEQYF. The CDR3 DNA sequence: TGTGCCAGCAGCCGCGCAAGTTACGAGCAGTACTTC. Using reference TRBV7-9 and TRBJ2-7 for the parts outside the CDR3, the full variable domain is DTGVSQNPRHKITKRGQNVTFRCDPISEHNRLYWYRQTLGQGPEFLTYFQNEAQLEKSRLLSDRFSAERPKGSFSTLEIQRTEQGDSAMYLCASSRASYEQYFGPGTRLTVT.

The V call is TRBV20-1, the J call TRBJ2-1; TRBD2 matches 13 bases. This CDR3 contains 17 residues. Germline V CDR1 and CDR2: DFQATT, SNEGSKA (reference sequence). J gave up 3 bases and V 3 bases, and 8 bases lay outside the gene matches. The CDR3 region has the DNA TGCAGTGCTAGGATTACTAGCGGGGGGGACCTCTACAATGAGCAGTTCTTC. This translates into CSARITSGGDLYNEQFF.

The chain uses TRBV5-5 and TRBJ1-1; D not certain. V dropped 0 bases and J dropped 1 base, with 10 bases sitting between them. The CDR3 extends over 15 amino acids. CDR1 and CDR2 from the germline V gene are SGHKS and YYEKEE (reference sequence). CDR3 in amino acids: CASSLVRQQNTEAFF. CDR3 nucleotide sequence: TGTGCCAGCAGCTTGGTCCGGCAGCAGAACACTGAAGCTTTCTTT.

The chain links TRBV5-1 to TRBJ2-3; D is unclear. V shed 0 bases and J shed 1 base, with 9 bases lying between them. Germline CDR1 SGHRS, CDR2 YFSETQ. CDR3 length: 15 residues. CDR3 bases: TGCGCCAGCAGCTTGGGCAGGCCTCGCACAGATACGCAGTATTTT. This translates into CASSLGRPRTDTQYF. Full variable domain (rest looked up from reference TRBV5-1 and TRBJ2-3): KAGVTQTPRYLIKTRGQQVTLSCSPISGHRSVSWYQQTPGQGLQFLFEYFSETQRNKGNFPGRFSGRQFSNSRSEMNVSTLELGDSALYLCASSLGRPRTDTQYFGPGTRLTVL.

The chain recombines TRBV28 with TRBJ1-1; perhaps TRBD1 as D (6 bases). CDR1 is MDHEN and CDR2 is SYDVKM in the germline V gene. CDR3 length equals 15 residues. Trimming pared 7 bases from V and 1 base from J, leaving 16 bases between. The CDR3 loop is CASTGGGVRNTEAFF. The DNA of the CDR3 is TGTGCCAGCACGGGAGGGGGGGTGAGGAACACTGAAGCTTTCTTT.

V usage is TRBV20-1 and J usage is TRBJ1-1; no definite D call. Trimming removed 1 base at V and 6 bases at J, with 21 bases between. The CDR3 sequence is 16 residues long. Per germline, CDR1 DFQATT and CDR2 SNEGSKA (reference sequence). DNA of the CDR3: TGCAGTGCTAGAGTCCTCCCCTCGGGGTACCAGTCTGAAGCTTTCTTT. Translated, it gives CSARVLPSGYQSEAFF.